These 16 T cell receptor beta chains came from one sample sequenced in a study of T cell clonality in common variable immunodeficiency. The table came from immunoSEQ multiplex PCR; TCRdb's copy has only in-frame clones and leaves some out. There are 23,000 or so clones in the sample, none observed a single time. Study-wide findings and caveats: Common variable immunodeficiency TCR beta sequences reportedly had fewer deletions and N-nucleotide insertions.

Antigen specificity for these receptors is unknown. Sequencing was performed on peripheral blood mononuclear cells. Source of these receptors: a human donor with common variable immunodeficiency.

This clone was counted between two and nine times. Read data end 3 residues before the CDR3 end; the end is taken from the germline J gene. This chain connects TRBV19 to TRBJ1-1; 8 bases line up with TRBD1. The V segment lost 3 bases and the J segment 1 base; nucleotides outside the gene matches: 7. Germline V gene lookup returns CDR1 LNHDA and CDR2 SQIVND (reference sequence). This CDR3 is 16 amino acids long. Here the CDR3 reads CASSIGQGATNTEAFF. CDR3 DNA, as far as it was read: TGTGCCAGTAGTATTGGGCAGGGGGCTACGAACACTGAA.

This clone appeared many times. The CDR3 end is not reached by the read, which stops 3 residues before it; the germline J gene fills it in. V is TRBV20-1 and J is TRBJ2-1; 9 bases are shared with TRBD2. With 8 bases clipped from V and 1 base from J, the junction kept 12 bases outside the gene matches. This CDR3 spans 16 amino acids. Looked up from germline, CDR1 is DFQATT and CDR2 is SNEGSKA (reference sequence). Here the CDR3 reads CSTGRPAGGSYNEQFF. The sequenced part of the CDR3 DNA is TGCAGTACCGGGAGACCAGCGGGAGGTTCCTACAATGAG.

This clone was counted a few times. The CDR3 end lies 3 residues beyond the end of the read and is filled in from the germline J gene. The gene calls are TRBV7-9 and TRBJ2-5; D unresolved. This CDR3 region has 13 residues. Germline CDR1 reads SEHNR; CDR2 reads FQNEAQ (reference sequence). V lost 1 base and J lost 5, with 8 bases in between. The CDR3 protein is CASSLVNVETQYF. The DNA read from the CDR3 is TGTGCCAGCAGCTTAGTCAATGTGGAGACC.

As concerns this clone: The CDR3 end falls 3 residues outside the read, so it is completed with the germline J gene. This chain connects TRBV5-1 to TRBJ1-6; tentative D call: TRBD1 (6 bases). The CDR3 is made up of 17 amino acids. CDR1 is SGHRS and CDR2 is YFSETQ in the germline V gene. The V end lost 0 bases, the J end lost 0 bases, and 10 bases lay between the germline ends. The part of the CDR3 DNA that was read is TGCGCCAGCAGCTTGGTACAGGGCAACTCCTATAATTCACCC. This sequence encodes CASSLVQGNSYNSP. In full, the CDR3 reads CASSLVQGNSYNSPLHF.

Only a few counts were recorded for this clone. With the read ending 3 residues before the CDR3 end, the germline J gene is used to fill in that end. The chain links TRBV19 to TRBJ1-5, with D perhaps TRBD1 (5 bases). The CDR3 sequence is 13 residues long. Deletions cut 4 bases from V and 7 bases from J, with 11 bases between. Germline CDR1 is LNHDA and CDR2 is SQIVND (reference sequence). The CDR3 loop is CASSRAGLQPQHF. The covered CDR3 bases are TGTGCCAGTAGTAGGGCAGGGCTGCAGCCC.

This clone has at least ten counts. The read gets to within 3 residues of the CDR3 end, and the germline J gene fills in the rest. The J gene is TRBJ2-1, the V gene TRBV20-1, with D tentatively TRBD2 (6 bases). Per germline, CDR1 DFQATT and CDR2 SNEGSKA (reference sequence). Trimming left V 6 bases short and J 7 bases short, with 19 bases between. This CDR3 has 14 amino acids. CDR3 sequence: CSARGGGPRNEQFF. The covered CDR3 bases are TGCAGTGCCCGTGGAGGAGGGCCGAGGAATGAG.

Comment on this clone: Read coverage stops 3 residues before the CDR3 terminus; the germline J gene supplies the remainder. The chain employs TRBV5-1 and TRBJ2-3; a weak D match, TRBD2 (6 bases). V shed 4 bases and J shed 0 bases, with 9 bases lying between them. Per germline, CDR1 SGHRS and CDR2 YFSETQ. The CDR3 spans 14 residues. The part of the CDR3 DNA that was read is TGCGCCAGCAGCCCCGGGGGAAGCACAGATACG. Its translation is CASSPGGSTDT. The entire CDR3 reads CASSPGGSTDTQYF.

CDR3 bases read: TGTGCCAGCAGCTTAGGCAGGGGGCGGGCCGGGGAG. Protein sequence: CASSLGRGRAGE. The whole CDR3 is CASSLGRGRAGELFF. The chain employs TRBV7-6 and TRBJ2-2, with 8 positions matching TRBD1. The missing CDR3 end, 3 residues past where the read stops, is filled in from the germline J gene. Germline CDR1 reads SGHVS; CDR2 reads FNYEAQ. This CDR3 has 15 amino acids. The J segment lost 6 bases and the V segment lost 1 base, leaving 4 bases of the junction unmatched.

By sample fraction, this clone is medium-sized. With the read ending 3 residues before the CDR3 end, the germline J gene is used to fill in that end. The chain links TRBV18 to TRBJ2-3; 7 bases are shared with TRBD2. The junction had 13 bases not matched to a gene; V was cut back by 2 bases and J by 8 bases. This CDR3 has 16 residues. Germline CDR1 KGHSH, CDR2 LQKENI. The CDR3 loop is CASSPASGLSSGTQYF. The CDR3 bases that were read are TGTGCCAGCTCACCAGCTAGCGGTCTTTCTTCGGGTACG.

This clone occurred many times. The CDR3 is cut off 3 residues early in the read; its end comes from the germline J gene. This rearrangement joins TRBV9 to TRBJ1-5; 7 bases fit TRBD1. The CDR3 is 14 amino acids. V shed 3 bases and J 4 bases; nucleotides not matched to a gene: 4. Per the germline V gene, CDR1 is SGDLS and CDR2 is YYNGEE. CDR3 DNA, as far as it was read: TGTGCCAGCAGCGCCGGGACAGTAAATCAGCCC. Its protein is CASSAGTVNQP. The whole CDR3 region reads CASSAGTVNQPQHF.

This clone was detected only a few times. The read stops 3 residues short of the end of the CDR3; the missing end is completed from the germline J gene. This chain uses TRBV6-1 with TRBJ2-7, with D unresolved. Trimming removed 4 bases from V and 2 bases from J, with 15 bases in between. This CDR3 has 15 amino acids. CDR1 MNHNS and CDR2 SASEGT come from the germline V gene. This CDR3 is CASSGLSLTAYEQYF. Incomplete CDR3 DNA: TGTGCCAGCAGTGGTCTAAGTCTTACCGCCTACGAG.

With regard to this clone: The read ends 3 residues early relative to the CDR3; the germline J gene fills the gap. This chain connects TRBV2 to TRBJ2-6, with D perhaps matching TRBD1 (5 bases). V dropped 5 bases and J dropped 4 bases, with 15 bases sitting between them. Germline-derived CDR1 and CDR2 are SNHLY and FYNNEI. This CDR3 contains 16 residues. CDR3 DNA (partial): TGTGCCAGCAGTCGGCAGGGATGGTCGGGGGCCAACGTC. Translating it yields CASSRQGWSGANV. In full, the CDR3 is CASSRQGWSGANVLTF.

This clone was detected many times. The read is 3 residues too short to cover the CDR3 end, so that end is filled in from the germline J gene. The genes are TRBV4-1 and TRBJ2-1, with D perhaps matching TRBD1 (5 bases). Germline loops: CDR1 MGHRA, CDR2 YSYEKL. The CDR3 runs 15 residues. With 3 bases removed from V and 8 bases from J, the gap between germline ends came to 17 bases. CDR3 DNA, as far as it was read: TGCGCCAGCAGCCAGGCGGTATGGGGCCGGGATGAG. This gives the protein CASSQAVWGRDE. The full CDR3 is CASSQAVWGRDEQFF.

At least ten counts were recorded for this clone. The read ends 3 residues before the CDR3 terminus; that terminus is restored from the germline J gene. The chain has TRBV6-2 or TRBV6-3 and TRBJ2-3, with 13 bases fitting TRBD2. There are 15 residues in the CDR3. Germline loops: CDR1 MNHEY, CDR2 SVGEGT. J was trimmed by 3 bases and V by 5 bases; bases with no gene match: 2. Incomplete CDR3 DNA: TGTGCCAGCAGTCGACTAGCGGGGGGTACAGATACG. Its translation is CASSRLAGGTDT. The CDR3 in full is CASSRLAGGTDTQYF.

This clone has more than one count but fewer than ten. From the germline J gene comes the end of the CDR3, since the read stops 3 residues before it. The chain couples TRBV14 to TRBJ2-5; D uncertain. Germline assignment: CDR1 SGHDN and CDR2 FVKESK. The CDR3 is 13 amino acids. Deletions cut 3 bases from V and 5 bases from J, with 10 bases between. The CDR3 region is CASSHKWPETQYF. The DNA read from the CDR3 is TGTGCCAGCAGCCACAAATGGCCGGAGACC.

This clone was observed at least ten times. CDR3 bases read: TGCAGCGCAGGACTAGCGGGGCCCACAGATACG. It codes for CSAGLAGPTDT. The full CDR3 sequence reads CSAGLAGPTDTQYF. The gene calls are TRBV29-1 and TRBJ2-3, with 12 nucleotides matching TRBD2. The read terminates 3 residues before the CDR3 end, so the remaining end is supplied by the germline J gene. Germline assignment: CDR1 SQVTM and CDR2 ANQGSEA. The V and J ends lost 7 bases and 2 bases, in that order; junction bases with no gene match: 4. The CDR3 extends over 14 amino acids.